The sequence of this T cell receptor (beta chain) was determined in a study of blood T cell repertoires in COVID-19. Assay: immunoSEQ multiplex PCR; the TCRdb copy retains only in-frame clones and omits some. The sample carries roughly 400,000 clones, roughly 90% recorded once. This clone has a single count. CDR3 length equals 13 residues. J lost 4 bases, V lost 5 bases, and 2 bases had no gene match. In germline, CDR1 is SGHTA, CDR2 FQGNSA. The receptor's source is a woman aged 18-35 years who had been exposed to COVID-19. The sequenced sample consisted of PBMCs or T cells enriched from blood (not recorded which). This rearrangement joins TRBV7-2 to TRBJ2-7, with 10 bases lining up with TRBD2. The CDR3 sequence is CASSQAGGYEQYF. CDR3 DNA: TGTGCCAGCAGCCAAGCGGGGGGGTACGAGCAGTACTTC.